The 25 T cell receptor beta chains below come from one sample, sequenced in a study of blood T cell repertoires in COVID-19. The table came from immunoSEQ multiplex PCR; TCRdb's copy has only in-frame clones and leaves some out. The sample includes about 330,000 clones, 65% to 90% of them seen just once. The sample taken for sequencing was peripheral blood. These receptors came from a human donor in a cohort sampled during active COVID-19.

V is TRBV4-2 and J is TRBJ2-7, with D tentatively TRBD2 (5 bases). Trimming pared 0 bases from V and 2 bases from J, leaving 11 bases between. The CDR3 runs to 15 residues. Germline assignment: CDR1 LGHNA and CDR2 YNFKEQ. The CDR3 DNA follows: TGTGCCAGCAGCCAAGATGGCGCCGGGACCTACGAGCAGTACTTC. Its translation is CASSQDGAGTYEQYF.

The chain uses TRBV2 and TRBJ2-2; D might be TRBD2 (6 bases). V lost 7 bases, J lost 3 bases, and 12 bases lay in between. Germline-derived CDR1 and CDR2 are SNHLY and FYNNEI. This CDR3 is built from 14 residues. CDR3 protein: CASTRGDYTGELFF. The DNA of the CDR3 is TGTGCCAGCACTCGCGGGGACTACACCGGGGAGCTGTTTTTT.

The rearrangement joins TRBV5-1 to TRBJ2-1; 10 nucleotides line up with TRBD2. CDR1 is SGHRS and CDR2 is YFSETQ in the germline V gene. V gave up 0 bases and J gave up 9 bases; unmatched junction bases: 6. The CDR3 is made up of 15 amino acids. CDR3 in DNA: TGCGCCAGCAGCTTGGGAGCGGGGGGGCAGGGTGAGCAGTTCTTC. This gives the protein CASSLGAGGQGEQFF.

For this clone: The junction and the germline gene differ at one end; a read error may be behind it. In DNA, the CDR3 is TGTACCAGCTCACCAGGAGCGTCGTACAATGAGCAGTTCTTC. This translates into CTSSPGASYNEQFF. V and J are TRBV18 and TRBJ2-1, with unresolved D. The CDR3 loop spans 14 amino acids. The germline gives CDR1 KGHSH, CDR2 LQKENI.

In its sample, this clone was seen a few times. V and J are TRBV19 and TRBJ1-6; D may be TRBD1 (6 bases). V was shortened by 6 bases and J by 7 bases, with 16 bases between the two germline ends. The CDR3 runs 15 residues. The germline V gene encodes CDR1 LNHDA and CDR2 SQIVND (reference sequence). CDR3 bases: TGTGCCAGTAGCGTAGAGGACAGCCACAATTCACCCCTCCACTTT. Amino acids: CASSVEDSHNSPLHF.

V and J are TRBV20-1 and TRBJ1-2; TRBD1 is a possible D gene (5 bases). Trimming stripped 3 bases from V and 4 bases from J, with 15 bases between. The CDR3 is 14 residues long. Germline assignment: CDR1 DFQATT and CDR2 SNEGSKA (reference sequence). CDR3 DNA sequence: TGCAGTGCTAGTATGAGGGGACTGGGCTATGGCTACACCTTC. Protein sequence: CSASMRGLGYGYTF.

The chain joins TRBV7-6 to TRBJ2-7; 8 nucleotides align to TRBD1. CDR1 and CDR2 (germline): SGHVS, FNYEAQ. Trimming removed 1 base from V and 3 bases from J; junction bases left unmatched: 5. The CDR3 is made up of 15 amino acids. CDR3 DNA: TGTGCCAGCAGCTTAGGAGGGGACAGGTTCTACGAGCAGTACTTC. This encodes CASSLGGDRFYEQYF. Filled out from reference TRBV7-6 and TRBJ2-7, the complete variable domain reads GAGVSQSPRYKVTKRGQDVALRCDPISGHVSLYWYRQALGQGPEFLTYFNYEAQQDKSGLPNDRFSAERPEGSISTLTIQRTEQRDSAMYRCASSLGGDRFYEQYFGPGTRLTVT.

This clone was found once. This chain connects TRBV2 to TRBJ2-3; maybe TRBD1 (6 bases). The V gene lost 8 bases and the J gene lost 4 bases, with 16 bases spanning the gap. Germline V gives CDR1 SNHLY, CDR2 FYNNEI. The length of the CDR3 is 14 residues. The CDR3 reads CASDRGGMADTQYF. The CDR3 nucleotides read TGTGCCAGCGATAGAGGGGGAATGGCAGATACGCAGTATTTT.

This chain connects TRBV7-3 to TRBJ2-1; 15 bases align to TRBD2. The CDR3 is 15 amino acids. CDR1 and CDR2 (germline): SGHTA, FQGTGA. The J segment lost 9 bases and the V segment lost 3 bases, leaving 3 bases of the junction unmatched. The DNA of the CDR3 is TGTGCCAGCAGCTTGGGACTAGCGGGGGGAGGTGAGCAGTTCTTC. It is translated as CASSLGLAGGGEQFF.

The CDR3 protein is CASSFRDSHYGYTF. The CDR3 nucleotides are TGTGCCAGCAGTTTCCGGGACAGTCACTATGGCTACACCTTC. The chain combines TRBV27 with TRBJ1-2; TRBD1 aligns across 7 bases. The CDR3 is 14 residues long. Losses at the gene ends were 3 bases for V and 3 bases for J; bases not matched to a gene: 4. Germline V gene sequence: CDR1 MNHEY, CDR2 SMNVEV (reference sequence).

Written as DNA, the CDR3 is TGCGCCAGCAGCACCAATCGAGGAGACAGGGGCTACGAGCAGTACTTC. Amino acids: CASSTNRGDRGYEQYF. The chain joins TRBV5-1 to TRBJ2-7, with 8 bases matching TRBD1. Germline CDR1 SGHRS, CDR2 YFSETQ. The CDR3 is made up of 16 amino acids. After removal of 4 bases from V and 3 bases from J, the junction contained 12 bases not matched to a gene.

V is TRBV30 and J is TRBJ1-1; no firm D call. V was shortened by 3 bases and J by 2 bases, with 13 bases between the two germline ends. CDR1 is GTSNPN, CDR2 SVGIG, per germline (reference sequence). The CDR3 has 14 amino acids. The CDR3 protein is CAWRRPGGNTEAFF. In nucleotides, the CDR3 is TGTGCCTGGAGGCGACCGGGTGGAAACACTGAAGCTTTCTTT. Drawing the rest from reference TRBV30 and TRBJ1-1, the complete variable domain is SQTIHQWPATLVQPVGSPLSLECTVEGTSNPNLYWYRQAAGRGLQLLFYSVGIGQISSEVPQNLSASRPQDRQFILSSKKLLLSDSGFYLCAWRRPGGNTEAFFGQGTRLTVV.

The rearrangement links TRBV30 to TRBJ2-7, with TRBD1 identical over 7 bases. The CDR3 has 14 residues. Germline CDR1 and CDR2: GTSNPN and SVGIG (reference sequence). V shed 4 bases, J shed 2 bases, and the junction held 8 bases outside the gene matches. CDR3 sequence (DNA): TGTGCCTGGAATAGGCCAGGGGGAGCCTACGAGCAGTACTTC. It translates to CAWNRPGGAYEQYF.

The genes are TRBV3-1 (or the pseudogene TRBV3-2) and TRBJ2-3; TRBD2 aligns across 9 bases. In germline, CDR1 is LGHDT, CDR2 YNNKEL (reference sequence). Trimming removed 0 bases from V and 4 bases from J; junction bases left unmatched: 5. The CDR3 runs to 16 residues. The CDR3 here is CASSQEWASGADTQYF. DNA of the CDR3: TGTGCCAGCAGCCAAGAATGGGCTAGCGGGGCAGATACGCAGTATTTT.

V is TRBV7-9 and J is TRBJ1-2; D gene unclear. Trimming took off 0 bases at V and 7 bases at J, with 21 bases between the two ends. Germline loops: CDR1 SEHNR, CDR2 FQNEAQ (reference sequence). The CDR3 has 17 residues. CDR3 nucleotide sequence: TGTGCCAGCAGCTTAGCGGTGAGGTTAGGCGAAGGAGCTGGCTACACCTTC. Protein: CASSLAVRLGEGAGYTF.

The chain is built from TRBV10-3 and TRBJ2-1; maybe TRBD2 (7 bases). The germline V gene encodes CDR1 ENHRY and CDR2 SYGVKD. The CDR3 length is 15 residues. V was cut by 8 bases and J by 6 bases, with 20 bases left in between. CDR3 DNA sequence: TGTGCCATCGGAGGGGGGGTCGGCTCTTCCAATGAGCAGTTCTTC. Protein sequence: CAIGGGVGSSNEQFF.

This chain uses TRBV19 with TRBJ2-1, with a tentative D call TRBD2 (6 bases). Germline-derived CDR1 and CDR2 are LNHDA and SQIVND (reference sequence). V lost 1 base and J lost 0, with 22 bases in between. The CDR3 loop spans 20 amino acids. CDR3 loop: CASSIAWVGRDFRSYNEQFF. The CDR3 nucleotides read TGTGCCAGTAGTATAGCCTGGGTCGGAAGGGACTTCCGCTCCTACAATGAGCAGTTCTTC.

The genes are TRBV5-6 and TRBJ1-6; 7 bases line up with TRBD1. Per germline, CDR1 SGHDT and CDR2 YYEEEE. V shed 5 bases, J shed 0 bases, and the junction held 5 bases outside the gene matches. The CDR3 is 16 residues long. CDR3 nucleotides: TGTGCCAGCAGGATACAGGGGCGCTCCTATAATTCACCCCTCCACTTT. Residues: CASRIQGRSYNSPLHF.

The V gene is TRBV3-1 (or the pseudogene TRBV3-2), the J gene TRBJ2-1; TRBD2 agrees at 8 bases. The CDR3 extends over 19 amino acids. The ends lost 2 bases at V and 0 bases at J; junction bases unmatched: 12. Germline CDR1 LGHDT, CDR2 YNNKEL (reference sequence). CDR3 DNA: TGTGCCAGCAGCCAACGAGTAGCGGGGTCCCCAAGCTCCTACAATGAGCAGTTCTTC. It translates to CASSQRVAGSPSSYNEQFF.

The CDR3 sequence is CASSLRQGWDGYTF. DNA of the CDR3: TGTGCCAGCAGCCTGCGGCAGGGATGGGATGGCTACACCTTC. The chain links TRBV7-8 to TRBJ1-2; maybe TRBD1 (5 bases). The germline V gene encodes CDR1 SGHVS and CDR2 FQNEAQ. The V and J ends lost 5 bases and 6 bases respectively, with 16 bases between them. This CDR3 is built from 14 residues.

The chain has TRBV7-9 and TRBJ1-1; weak D call: TRBD1 (5 bases). CDR1 and CDR2 (germline): SEHNR, FQNEAQ (reference sequence). This CDR3 spans 13 amino acids. The chain's CDR3 is CVAQGRLNTEAFF. The CDR3 coding sequence is TGTGTCGCCCAGGGTCGACTGAACACTGAAGCTTTCTTT.

This sequence joins TRBV6-5 and TRBJ1-1; no firm D call. Trimming cost V 7 bases and J 1 base, with 10 bases left between them. The CDR3 contains 13 residues. Germline loops: CDR1 MNHEY, CDR2 SVGAGI. In nucleotides, the CDR3 is TGTGCCAGCACGGTTCTACGGAACACTGAAGCTTTCTTT. Translating gives CASTVLRNTEAFF.

The J gene is TRBJ2-2, the V gene TRBV5-1, with D maybe TRBD1 (5 bases). V dropped 4 bases and J dropped 2 bases, with 9 bases sitting between them. This CDR3 contains 14 residues. Germline V gene sequence: CDR1 SGHRS, CDR2 YFSETQ. The CDR3 protein is CASSETANTGELFF. The CDR3 nucleotides are TGCGCCAGCAGCGAGACAGCAAACACCGGGGAGCTGTTTTTT.

This clone was observed a few times. CDR3 in DNA: TGTGCCAGCAGCTTAGTTGCGGCCTACGAGCAGTACTTC. Protein: CASSLVAAYEQYF. The V gene is TRBV7-9, the J gene TRBJ2-7; the D is unclear. The germline gives CDR1 SEHNR, CDR2 FQNEAQ (reference sequence). The germline V and J ends were trimmed by 1 base and 2 bases, with 6 bases remaining between them. This CDR3 is 13 amino acids long.

J is TRBJ2-3 and V is TRBV4-1; D remains ambiguous. Trimming took 0 bases from V and 5 from J, leaving 9 bases between them. Germline values: CDR1 MGHRA, CDR2 YSYEKL. The CDR3 contains 14 residues. The CDR3 coding sequence is TGCGCCAGCAGCCAAGACCCTACCGAAGATACGCAGTATTTT. Protein: CASSQDPTEDTQYF.